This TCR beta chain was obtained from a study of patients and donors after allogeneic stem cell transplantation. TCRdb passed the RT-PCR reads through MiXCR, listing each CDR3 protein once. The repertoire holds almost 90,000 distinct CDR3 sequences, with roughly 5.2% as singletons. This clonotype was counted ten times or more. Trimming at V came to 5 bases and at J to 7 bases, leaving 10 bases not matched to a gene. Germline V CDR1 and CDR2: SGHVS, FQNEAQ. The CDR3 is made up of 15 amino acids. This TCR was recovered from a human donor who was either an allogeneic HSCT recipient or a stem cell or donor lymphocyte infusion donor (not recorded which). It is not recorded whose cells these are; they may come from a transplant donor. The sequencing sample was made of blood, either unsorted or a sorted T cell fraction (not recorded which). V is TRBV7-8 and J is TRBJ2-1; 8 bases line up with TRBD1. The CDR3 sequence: CASSPRHGQGNEQFF. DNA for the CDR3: TGTGCCAGCAGCCCGAGACACGGACAGGGTAATGAGCAGTTCTTC.